The T cell receptor (beta chain) under discussion was sequenced for a study of blood T cells in healthy people across ages. CDR3 size: 12 residues. V lost 6 bases, J lost 4 bases, and 2 bases stayed unmatched. The germline V gene has CDR1 ENHRY and CDR2 SYGVKD. This clonotype occurred many times. Combining a sample-barcoded 5' primer with a J-beta primer mix, a second PCR ran for about 6 to 11 cycles. The template-switch adaptor was a 5' adaptor with 12 random nucleotides. It tagged each cDNA molecule. Individual samples furnished no less than 2.5 million CDR3-containing paired-end reads apiece. TCRdb recomputed calls from the 5' RACE reads with MiXCR, one row per CDR3 protein. The table includes some 890,000 distinct CDR3 sequences, around 29% detected once. These data also formed part of another study, on T cells of mothers and their children.

The TCR sequence derives from a woman aged 40 to 55 in good health. The rearrangement links TRBV10-3 to TRBJ2-5; 7 bases agree with TRBD1. The sample consisted of blood. This CDR3 reads CAISRTGETQYF. In nucleotides, the CDR3 is TGTGCCATCAGCCGGACAGGAGAGACCCAGTACTTC.